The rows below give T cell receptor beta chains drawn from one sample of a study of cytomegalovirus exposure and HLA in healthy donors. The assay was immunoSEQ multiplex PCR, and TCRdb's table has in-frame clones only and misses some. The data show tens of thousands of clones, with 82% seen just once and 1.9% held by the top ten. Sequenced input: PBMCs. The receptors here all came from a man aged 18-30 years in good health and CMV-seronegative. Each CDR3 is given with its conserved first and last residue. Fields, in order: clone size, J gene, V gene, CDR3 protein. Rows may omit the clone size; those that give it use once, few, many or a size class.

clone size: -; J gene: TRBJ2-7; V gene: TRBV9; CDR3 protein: CASSVGSASGSYEQYF
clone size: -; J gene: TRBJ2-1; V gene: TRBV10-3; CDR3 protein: CAISERSGEQFF
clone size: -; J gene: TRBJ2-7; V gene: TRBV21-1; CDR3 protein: CASSLRHREILRREGFYEQYF
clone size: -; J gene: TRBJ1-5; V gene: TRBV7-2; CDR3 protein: CASSSPRKGGSNQPQHF
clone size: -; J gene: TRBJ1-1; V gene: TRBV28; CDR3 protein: CASSPGMTGATLNTEAFF
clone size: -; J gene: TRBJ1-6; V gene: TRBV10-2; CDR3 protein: CASSEVASSPLHF
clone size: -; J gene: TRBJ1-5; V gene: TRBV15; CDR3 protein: CATGHIDRGNQPQHF
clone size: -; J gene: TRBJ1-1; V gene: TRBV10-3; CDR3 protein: CASDGGNTEAFF
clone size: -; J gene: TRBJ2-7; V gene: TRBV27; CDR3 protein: CASSRTGGGIYEQYF
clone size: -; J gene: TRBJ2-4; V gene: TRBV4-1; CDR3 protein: CASSQERGLQHF
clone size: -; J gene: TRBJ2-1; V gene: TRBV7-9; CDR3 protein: CSSSPREAGVHNEQFF
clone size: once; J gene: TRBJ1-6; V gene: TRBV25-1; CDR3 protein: CASSPGGRNSPLHF
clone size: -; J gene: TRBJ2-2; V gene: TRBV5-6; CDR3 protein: CASSFLSRTGELFF
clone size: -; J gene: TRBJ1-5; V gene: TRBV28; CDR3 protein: CASTGRDRAFQPQHF
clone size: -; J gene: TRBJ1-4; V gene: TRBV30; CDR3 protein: CAWIGAGRREKLFF
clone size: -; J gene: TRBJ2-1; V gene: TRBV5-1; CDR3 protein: CASSQTGMTYNEQFF